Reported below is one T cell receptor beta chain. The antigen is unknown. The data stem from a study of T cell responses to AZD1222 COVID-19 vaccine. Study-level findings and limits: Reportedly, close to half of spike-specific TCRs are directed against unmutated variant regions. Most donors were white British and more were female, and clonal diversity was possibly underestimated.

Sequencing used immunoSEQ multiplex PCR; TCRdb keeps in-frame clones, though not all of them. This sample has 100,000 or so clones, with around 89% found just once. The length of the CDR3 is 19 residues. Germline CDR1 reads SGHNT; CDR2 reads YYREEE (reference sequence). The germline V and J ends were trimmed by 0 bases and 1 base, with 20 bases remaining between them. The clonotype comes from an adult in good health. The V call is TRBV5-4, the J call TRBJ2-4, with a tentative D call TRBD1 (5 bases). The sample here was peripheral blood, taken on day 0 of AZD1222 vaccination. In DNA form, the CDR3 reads TGTGCCAGCAGCTTGGGCGGCAGGGTTCGCAGTACGGCCAAAAACATTCAGTACTTC. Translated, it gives CASSLGGRVRSTAKNIQYF.